This record concerns one T cell receptor beta chain sequence. The antigen is undetermined. This sample was included in a study of vaccination effects on CD4 cells after COVID-19. Pools of viral peptides were used by the ViraFEST assay to expand antigen-specific CD4+ T cells ahead of sequencing. Isolation of CD4+ T cells took place after around 10 days of culture. Vaccinated participants had no history of SARS-CoV-2 infection and tested negative for nucleocapsid antibodies. After under 2.5 million PBMC were placed in each well, they were cultured with about 10 IU/ml IL-2 and approximately 10 ug/ml peptides. Method: immunoSEQ multiplex PCR; TCRdb's copy keeps in-frame clones and lacks some. The sample lists about 68,000 clones, roughly 80% occurring once. This sequence was found in a human donor who received a COVID-19 vaccine. This material consisted of CD4+ T cells from PBMCs cultured with SARS-CoV-2 spike peptides, taken before COVID-19 vaccination.

The CDR3 DNA reads as TGTGCTAGTGGCAATACAGAAAACACTGAAGCTTTCTTT. The encoded protein is CASGNTENTEAFF. V gene TRBV12-5 combines with J gene TRBJ1-1, with D unclear. This CDR3 is 13 amino acids long. Germline V gene sequence: CDR1 LGHNT, CDR2 FRNRAP. Trimming cost V 6 bases and J 2 bases, with 10 bases left between them.